These 15 T cell receptor beta chains share one sample of origin, sequenced in a study of beta chain features in type 1 diabetes. The antigens these receptors bind are not known. Points from the study as a whole: A moderate, significant TCRB CDR3 shortening appeared in type 1 diabetes across four CD4+ subsets.

Expressed TCRB transcripts got sequenced, as all isolated RNA was reverse transcribed. Some clones are missing from TCRdb's copy, which holds only in-frame ones; the method was immunoSEQ multiplex PCR. The top ten clones hold roughly 0.75% of a sample with more than 100,000 clones, approximately 10% of them seen once. The source material was central memory CD4+ T cells from blood. These receptors originate from a man aged 25 to 40 with type 1 diabetes.

Only a few counts were recorded for this clone. Distinct nucleotide sequences in the sample also encode this CDR3. The chain carries TRBV4-3 and TRBJ2-5, with D hard to call. V shed 4 bases and J shed 1 base, with 7 bases lying between them. This CDR3 spans 13 amino acids. CDR1 and CDR2 from the germline V gene are LGHNA and YSLEER. CDR3 sequence: CASSPRLQETQYF. In nucleotides, the CDR3 is TGCGCCAGCAGCCCCCGACTCCAAGAGACCCAGTACTTC.

The chain uses TRBV27 and TRBJ2-1; 11 bases map to TRBD2. Germline values: CDR1 MNHEY, CDR2 SMNVEV (reference sequence). V trimming: 6 bases; J trimming: 8 bases; junction bases outside the gene matches: 6. This CDR3 contains 14 residues. DNA of the CDR3: TGTGCCAGCAGACGAGGACTAGCGGGCGATGAGCAGTTCTTC. It codes for CASRRGLAGDEQFF.

This rearrangement joins TRBV5-4 to TRBJ2-4; 8 bases line up with TRBD2. J lost 4 bases, V lost 3 bases, and 9 bases had no gene match. The length of the CDR3 is 16 residues. CDR1 and CDR2 (germline): SGHNT, YYREEE (reference sequence). This CDR3 is CASSSRSSGPKNIQYF. The CDR3 DNA reads TGTGCCAGCAGCTCCCGGTCTAGCGGGCCTAAAAACATTCAGTACTTC.

This clone was seen more than once but under ten times. This chain links TRBV7-9 with TRBJ1-5; possibly TRBD1 for D (6 bases). The ends were cut back, 5 bases at V and 0 bases at J, with 14 bases in the middle. Germline V gives CDR1 SEHNR, CDR2 FQNEAQ (reference sequence). The CDR3 has 16 residues. CDR3 loop: CASSQQGPYSNQPQHF. CDR3 bases: TGTGCCAGCAGCCAACAGGGACCCTATAGCAATCAGCCCCAGCATTTT.

DNA of the CDR3: TGTGCCAGCAGTGACTCCACCGGGACACTCACCAGGGGTGGCTACACCTTC. Its translation is CASSDSTGTLTRGGYTF. The chain has TRBV27 and TRBJ1-2; weak D call: TRBD1 (6 bases). Between the trimmed V and J ends, which lost 5 bases and 7 bases, there was a span of 26 bases. The CDR3 contains 17 residues. Germline CDR1 reads MNHEY; CDR2 reads SMNVEV (reference sequence).

The V gene is TRBV6-1, the J gene TRBJ2-3; D is perhaps TRBD1 (7 bases). Germline V gene lookup returns CDR1 MNHNS and CDR2 SASEGT. The ends were cut back, 10 bases at V and 2 bases at J, with 13 bases in the middle. The CDR3 is made up of 13 amino acids. The CDR3 protein is CATAGQSTDTQYF. CDR3 coding DNA: TGTGCCACCGCGGGACAGTCCACAGATACGCAGTATTTT.

The V call is TRBV5-4, the J call TRBJ2-5, with 7 bases that match TRBD1. The CDR3 sequence is 14 residues long. The J segment lost 3 bases and the V segment lost 5 bases, leaving 7 bases of the junction unmatched. The germline CDR1 and CDR2 sequences are SGHNT and YYREEE (reference sequence). The CDR3 spells CASREGTEEETQYF. The CDR3 DNA follows: TGTGCCAGCAGGGAAGGGACAGAAGAAGAGACCCAGTACTTC. The full variable domain, completed using reference TRBV5-4 and TRBJ2-5, is ETGVTQSPTHLIKTRGQQVTLRCSSQSGHNTVSWYQQALGQGPQFIFQYYREEENGRGNFPPRFSGLQFPNYSSELNVNALELDDSALYLCASREGTEEETQYFGPGTRLLVL.

This chain connects TRBV6-5 to TRBJ1-2, with a weak D call TRBD1 (5 bases). The germline V and J ends were trimmed by 6 bases and 4 bases, with 12 bases remaining between them. The CDR3 runs to 13 residues. In germline, CDR1 is MNHEY, CDR2 SVGAGI. The CDR3, as DNA: TGTGCCAGCAGACTTGGGGGGACCTATGGCTACACCTTC. Translated: CASRLGGTYGYTF.

The chain combines TRBV7-9 with TRBJ2-3; D is unresolved. CDR3 size: 12 residues. Germline CDR1 and CDR2: SEHNR and FQNEAQ (reference sequence). V was shortened by 3 bases and J by 4 bases, with 5 bases between the two germline ends. The CDR3 DNA reads TGTGCCAGCAGCTTTCTTTCAGATACGCAGTATTTT. Translated, it gives CASSFLSDTQYF.

The chain couples TRBV6-5 to TRBJ1-1; D unresolved. The V gene lost 6 bases and the J gene lost 1 base, with 12 bases spanning the gap. Germline loops: CDR1 MNHEY, CDR2 SVGAGI. CDR3 size: 14 residues. CDR3 DNA sequence: TGTGCCAGCAGCTTAGACAAGGCGAACACTGAAGCTTTCTTT. Its translation is CASSLDKANTEAFF.

V gene TRBV7-9 combines with J gene TRBJ1-2, with D perhaps matching TRBD1 (5 bases). CDR3 length: 14 residues. Deletions cut 5 bases from V and 2 bases from J, with 12 bases between. Germline V gene lookup returns CDR1 SEHNR and CDR2 FQNEAQ (reference sequence). CDR3 DNA sequence: TGTGCCAGCAGCAGTTGGGCAGGGAACTATGGCTACACCTTC. Its protein product is CASSSWAGNYGYTF.

The chain is built from TRBV5-1 and TRBJ2-3; 12 bases are shared with TRBD2. Per germline, CDR1 SGHRS and CDR2 YFSETQ. Trimming removed 7 bases from V and 3 bases from J; junction bases left unmatched: 0. The CDR3 spans 13 residues. The CDR3 here is CASGLAGTDTQYF. The DNA for the CDR3 is TGCGCCAGCGGACTAGCGGGGACAGATACGCAGTATTTT.

This clone was counted between two and nine times. The V call is TRBV11-2, the J call TRBJ2-2, with TRBD1 matching over 7 bases. The CDR3 length is 15 residues. Per germline, CDR1 SGHAT and CDR2 FQNNGV. J was trimmed by 1 base and V by 5 bases; bases with no gene match: 4. The CDR3 spells CASSIRTGNTGELFF. The CDR3 DNA reads TGTGCCAGCAGCATTCGGACAGGGAACACCGGGGAGCTGTTTTTT.

The chain links TRBV18 to TRBJ2-3, with D hard to call. The germline V gene encodes CDR1 KGHSH and CDR2 LQKENI. V dropped 3 bases and J dropped 2 bases, with 9 bases sitting between them. This CDR3 region has 14 residues. For the CDR3, the DNA is TGTGCCAGCTCACCCCAACAAGACACAGATACGCAGTATTTT. Translation: CASSPQQDTDTQYF.

CDR3 sequence: CASSPDRSTEAFF. The DNA of the CDR3 is TGTGCCAGCTCACCGGACAGGAGCACTGAAGCTTTCTTT. This chain connects TRBV18 to TRBJ1-1; 7 bases map to TRBD1. The CDR3 runs to 13 residues. The V segment lost 3 bases and the J segment 4 bases; nucleotides outside the gene matches: 2. Germline V CDR1 and CDR2: KGHSH, LQKENI.